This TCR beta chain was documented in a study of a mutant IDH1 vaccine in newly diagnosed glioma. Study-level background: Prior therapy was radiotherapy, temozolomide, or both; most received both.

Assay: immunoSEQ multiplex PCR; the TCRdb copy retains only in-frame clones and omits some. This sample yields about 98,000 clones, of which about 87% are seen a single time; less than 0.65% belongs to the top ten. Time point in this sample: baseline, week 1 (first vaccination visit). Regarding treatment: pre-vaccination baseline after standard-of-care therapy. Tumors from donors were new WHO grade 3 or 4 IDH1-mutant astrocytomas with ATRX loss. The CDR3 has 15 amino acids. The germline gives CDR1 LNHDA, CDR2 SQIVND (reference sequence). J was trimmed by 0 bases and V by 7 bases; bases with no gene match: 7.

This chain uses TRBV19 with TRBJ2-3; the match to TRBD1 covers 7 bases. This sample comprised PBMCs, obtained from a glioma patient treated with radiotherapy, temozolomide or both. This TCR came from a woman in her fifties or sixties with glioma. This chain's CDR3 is CASKIQGPSTDTQYF. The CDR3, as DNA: TGTGCCAGTAAAATACAGGGGCCCAGCACAGATACGCAGTATTTT.